This T cell receptor beta chain came from a study of T cell responses to AZD1222 COVID-19 vaccine. General study results and limits: The repertoires were collected only after the peak T cell response. The breadth and depth of Spike-specific TCRs increased once two AZD1222 doses had been given. Unmutated variant regions are reportedly the target of nearly half of TCRs that are spike-specific.

The CDR3 extends over 14 amino acids. Deletions cut 1 base from V and 10 bases from J, with 13 bases between. Germline CDR1 MNHNS, CDR2 SASEGT. This clone occurred a few times. Its antigen is unidentified. The assay was immunoSEQ multiplex PCR, and TCRdb's table has in-frame clones only and misses some. The data contain roughly 120,000 clones, over 75% of them seen just once; the ten biggest clones take up 6.5% to 9%. The V call is TRBV6-1, the J call TRBJ2-2; D may be TRBD2 (5 bases). The receptor was derived from an adult in good health. The sequencing here drew on peripheral blood, taken on day 0 of AZD1222 vaccination. For the CDR3, the DNA is TGTGCCAGCAGTGAAGGGAGGAATTTTGAGGAGCTGTTTTTT. Translating gives CASSEGRNFEELFF.